This T cell receptor beta chain derives from a study of naive and memory T cell subsets. Study findings and constraints: TCR abundance followed a power law differing between naive and memory subsets. Clonotypes are single alpha or beta chains, not paired receptors. Naive repertoires, especially CD8, held a few larger clonotypes, possibly memory cells re-expressing CD45RA.

This CDR3 has 14 amino acids. The V gene's germline CDR1 is SGHTA and CDR2 FQGNSA. V lost 1 base and J 2 bases, leaving 8 bases between the germline ends. An equimolar mix of two oligonucleotides served as the beta constant-region primer for TRBC1 and TRBC2. The ligated cDNA underwent four PCR rounds using SP2 and nested alpha and beta constant-region primers. TCRdb reprocessed the UMI-ligation and nested PCR reads via MiXCR and lists one record per CDR3 protein. The sample consists of around 140,000 distinct CDR3 sequences, approximately 18% of them appearing once. Comments on this clonotype: Its antigen is as yet unknown.

V and J are TRBV7-2 and TRBJ1-1; no reliable D call. The sample taken for sequencing was naive CD8+ T cells from blood. The sequence came from a human donor in good health. CDR3 in amino acids: CASSLVVHNTEAFF. CDR3 DNA sequence: TGTGCCAGCAGCTTAGTTGTTCACAACACTGAAGCTTTCTTT.